The 30 T cell receptor beta chains listed next were all sequenced from one sample in a study of tumor-infiltrating lymphocytes in oesophageal squamous cell carcinoma. TCRdb re-called the PCR reads through MiXCR, storing one row per CDR3 protein. The profile covers around 18,000 distinct CDR3 sequences, with about 40% appearing a single time and about 28% taken by the ten largest. The sequencing input was esophageal tumor tissue. These receptor sequences come from a male donor with esophageal squamous cell carcinoma.

This clonotype is deemed medium-sized. The chain links TRBV7-6 to TRBJ2-5; D may be TRBD2 (7 bases). This CDR3 has 15 residues. V was trimmed by 4 bases and J by 6 bases, leaving 18 bases between them. Germline V gene sequence: CDR1 SGHVS, CDR2 FNYEAQ. The CDR3: CASSSPRGGGKTQYF. CDR3 DNA: TGTGCCAGCAGCTCACCGAGGGGGGGGGGGAAGACCCAGTACTTC.

By share, this clonotype counts as medium-sized (0.01 to 0.1%). This rearrangement joins TRBV7-2 to TRBJ2-5; 10 nucleotides agree with TRBD2. The germline V gene has CDR1 SGHTA and CDR2 FQGNSA. The CDR3 runs 16 residues. The ends lost 4 bases at V and 5 bases at J; junction bases unmatched: 10. The DNA for the CDR3 is TGTGCCAGCAGCTCCACAGCGGGGGGGCTCTCTGAGACCCAGTACTTC. Translated, it gives CASSSTAGGLSETQYF. Supplemented by reference TRBV7-2 and TRBJ2-5, the full variable domain reads GAGVSQSPSNKVTEKGKDVELRCDPISGHTALYWYRQSLGQGLEFLIYFQGNSAPDKSGLPSDRFSAERTGGSVSTLTIQRTQQEDSAVYLCASSSTAGGLSETQYFGPGTRLLVL.

The chain has TRBV24-1 and TRBJ2-3, with D possibly being TRBD1 (5 bases). Trimming removed 7 bases from V and 2 bases from J, with 12 bases in between. This CDR3 spans 14 amino acids. Germline loops: CDR1 KGHDR, CDR2 SFDVKD. The CDR3 sequence is CATSSRQFTDTQYF. The CDR3 coding sequence is TGTGCCACCAGCTCTAGACAGTTCACAGATACGCAGTATTTT.

V is TRBV28 and J is TRBJ1-1; 7 nucleotides agree with TRBD1. The CDR3 contains 11 residues. Germline values: CDR1 MDHEN, CDR2 SYDVKM. Trimming cost V 6 bases and J 12 bases; bases outside gene matches: 7. The CDR3 nucleotides are TGTGCCAGCAGCTCCCACAGGGGAACTTTCTTT. Residues: CASSSHRGTFF.

This clonotype has just a few counts. This CDR3 fails to terminate in the conserved phenylalanine or tryptophan, so it likely reflects a read error. The DNA is omitted, as the CDR3 cannot be located on it reliably, and the CDR3 follows TCRdb's listing. The chain has TRBV6-5 and TRBJ2-7; TRBD1 is taken as the D call from the table, unchecked against the DNA. Germline CDR1 MNHEY, CDR2 SVGAGI. The CDR3 numbers 15 amino acids, ends counted. The CDR3 sequence: CASSYGGGAGYTFGS.

This clonotype was found many times. The gene calls are TRBV2 and TRBJ1-4; no clear D. V was shortened by 3 bases and J by 10 bases, with 15 bases between the two germline ends. This CDR3 has 14 amino acids. CDR1 and CDR2 from the germline V gene are SNHLY and FYNNEI. CDR3 residues: CASSDSDPRGKLFF. The CDR3 bases are TGTGCCAGCAGTGATTCGGACCCCCGCGGAAAACTGTTTTTT.

This clonotype was counted many times. The chain is built from TRBV6-6 and TRBJ1-5, with D unclear. The V and J ends lost 2 bases and 0 bases respectively, with 11 bases between them. CDR1 and CDR2 (germline): MNHNY, SVGAGI (reference sequence). The CDR3 consists of 16 residues. CDR3: CASSYRPVYSNQPQHF. DNA of the CDR3: TGTGCCAGCAGTTACCGCCCAGTTTATAGCAATCAGCCCCAGCATTTT.

This chain joins TRBV7-2 and TRBJ2-7; no clear D gene. Germline V gene data show CDR1 as SGHTA and CDR2 as FQGNSA. CDR3 length: 13 amino acids. With 5 bases removed from V and 5 bases from J, the gap between germline ends came to 13 bases. The CDR3 region is CASSPRWDHEQYF. In DNA form, the CDR3 reads TGTGCCAGCAGCCCCCGTTGGGATCACGAGCAGTACTTC.

This clonotype was observed many times. V gene TRBV7-9 combines with J gene TRBJ2-4; D gene ambiguous. Germline V gene data show CDR1 as SEHNR and CDR2 as FQNEAQ (reference sequence). Trimming left V 1 base short and J 5 bases short, with 18 bases between. CDR3 length: 17 amino acids. The CDR3 DNA follows: TGTGCCAGCAGCTTAGTCCCCATAGCCCGGGCCGAAAACATTCAGTACTTC. It codes for CASSLVPIARAENIQYF.

V usage is TRBV4-2 and J usage is TRBJ2-4; D perhaps matches TRBD2 (7 bases). V gave up 0 bases and J gave up 13 bases, with 19 bases separating them. The CDR3 is 15 amino acids. The germline CDR1 and CDR2 sequences are LGHNA and YNFKEQ. The CDR3 protein is CASSQDWRGGYEQYF. CDR3 DNA sequence: TGTGCCAGCAGCCAAGATTGGAGGGGGGGCTATGAGCAGTACTTC.

This clonotype was observed at least ten times. J is TRBJ1-1 and V is TRBV19; 9 bases are a match to TRBD1. This CDR3 has 14 amino acids. In germline, CDR1 is LNHDA, CDR2 SQIVND (reference sequence). J lost 6 bases, V lost 5 bases, and 7 bases had no gene match. The CDR3 coding sequence is TGTGCCAGTAGTTGGGGACAGGGTCAACCTGAAGCTTTCTTT. It translates to CASSWGQGQPEAFF.

This clonotype appeared many times. At one of its ends the junction is not consistent with the germline gene, which may arise from a read error. The chain has TRBV5-6 and TRBJ1-1; 9 bases match TRBD1. This CDR3 has 14 amino acids. From germline, CDR1 is SGHDT and CDR2 YYEEEE. The CDR3 DNA reads as TGTGCCAGCAGTTTGGGACAGGGTAGCGCTGAAGCTTTCTTT. Protein: CASSLGQGSAEAFF.

This clonotype has ten or more counts. V and J are TRBV11-2 and TRBJ2-1, with D unresolved. The CDR3 loop spans 12 amino acids. CDR1 and CDR2 from the germline V gene are SGHAT and FQNNGV. V gave up 5 bases and J gave up 10 bases, with 12 bases separating them. The CDR3 DNA reads TGTGCCAGCAGCGCGACCTCCTACGAGCAGTTCTTC. Amino acids: CASSATSYEQFF.

This clonotype rates as medium-sized. The chain is built from TRBV7-2 and TRBJ2-7; 10 bases match TRBD1. CDR1 is SGHTA, CDR2 FQGNSA, per germline. Losses at the gene ends were 6 bases for V and 3 bases for J; bases not matched to a gene: 5. The length of the CDR3 is 14 residues. CDR3 DNA sequence: TGTGCCAGCAGACGGACAGGGGGGGTCTACGAGCAGTACTTC. This translates into CASRRTGGVYEQYF.

Judged by abundance, this clonotype is medium-sized. This chain uses TRBV7-8 with TRBJ1-1; D remains ambiguous. The CDR3 runs to 14 residues. Germline V lookup: CDR1 SGHVS, CDR2 FQNEAQ. V was shortened by 3 bases and J by 8 bases, with 16 bases between the two germline ends. The CDR3 DNA follows: TGTGCCAGCAGCTTTATGGCAGGCCCAAAAGAAGCTTTCTTT. Translating it yields CASSFMAGPKEAFF.

A single count supports this clonotype. Here the CDR3 DNA reads TGTGCCAGCACCGCGGACAGGGACTACAATGAGCAGTTCTTC. Translation: CASTADRDYNEQFF. This chain links TRBV7-4 with TRBJ2-5; 8 bases fit TRBD1. With the DNA end fitting TRBJ2-1 better, the J assignment may be wrong. Germline lookup yields CDR1 SGHVT and CDR2 SQSDAQ. CDR3 length: 14 amino acids.

V and J are TRBV18 and TRBJ2-1, with TRBD2 identical over 8 bases. The germline V gene has CDR1 KGHSH and CDR2 LQKENI. J lost 9 bases, V lost 0 bases, and 7 bases had no gene match. The CDR3 is made up of 15 amino acids. CDR3 in DNA: TGTGCCAGCTCACCACCCAACGGGGGGGCTGGTGAGCAGTTCTTC. It codes for CASSPPNGGAGEQFF.

In the case of this clonotype: Compared with germline, one end of the junction differs, possibly owing to a read error. The gene calls are TRBV7-3 and TRBJ1-6; weak D call: TRBD1 (5 bases). This CDR3 region has 15 residues. CDR1 and CDR2 from the germline V gene are SGHTA and FQGTGA. The chain's CDR3 is CASSRQGGGNYEQYF. As DNA, the CDR3 is TGTGCCAGCAGCCGGCAGGGAGGAGGGAACTACGAGCAGTACTTT.

In the case of this clonotype: An end of the junction differs from the germline gene, which may be a read error. This sequence joins TRBV6-1 and TRBJ2-6; no clear D gene. The germline V gene has CDR1 MNHNS and CDR2 SASEGT. CDR3 length: 12 residues. CDR3 sequence: CASREFTPPLRF. CDR3 coding DNA: TGTGCCAGCAGGGAATTCACCCCTCCACTTCGGTTC.

The gene calls are TRBV6-1 and TRBJ1-5; D gene uncertain. Germline V lookup: CDR1 MNHNS, CDR2 SASEGT. The CDR3 is 14 residues long. The V end lost 1 base, the J end lost 3 bases, and 7 bases lay between the germline ends. The CDR3 DNA reads as TGTGCCAGCAGTGAAGTTGGAGACAATCAGCCCCAGCATTTT. Residues: CASSEVGDNQPQHF.

This clonotype was counted many times. This rearrangement joins TRBV12-3 or TRBV12-4 to TRBJ2-1; tentatively, D is TRBD1 (5 bases). The CDR3 totals 15 residues. Trimming removed 6 bases from V and 0 bases from J, with 12 bases in between. The CDR3 DNA reads TGTGCCAGCAGAAAAGACAGAGGCTCCTACAATGAGCAGTTCTTC. Encoded protein: CASRKDRGSYNEQFF.

Worth noting for this clonotype: A much larger clone differs from this one at a single base, so this may be a read error. Because the CDR3 is missing its conserved closing phenylalanine or tryptophan, this is likely a read error. The DNA is left out, because the CDR3 cannot be placed on it with certainty; the CDR3 is given as TCRdb lists it. The rearrangement joins TRBV7-6 to TRBJ2-3; TRBD2 is the table's D call, not checked against the DNA. Germline V gives CDR1 SGHVS, CDR2 FNYEAQ. The CDR3 totals 16 residues, both ends included. CDR3 protein: CVTRRASGRGGNEQFV.

The V call is TRBV7-6, the J call TRBJ2-3, with a tentative D call TRBD1 (6 bases). The J call may be in error: the DNA end matches TRBJ2-7 better. CDR1 SGHVS and CDR2 FNYEAQ come from the germline V gene. The CDR3 is made up of 15 amino acids. The CDR3 DNA reads TGTGCCAGCAGCCTACAGGGCCTCTCCACAGATACGCAGTACTTC. It translates to CASSLQGLSTDTQYF.

This clonotype came up a few times. V gene TRBV4-3 combines with J gene TRBJ1-4; D possibly corresponds to TRBD1 (6 bases). The V gene lost 2 bases and the J gene lost 4 bases, with 11 bases spanning the gap. Germline values: CDR1 LGHNA, CDR2 YSLEER. This CDR3 spans 15 amino acids. The CDR3 here is CASSQLDSFNEKLFF. In nucleotides, the CDR3 is TGCGCCAGCAGCCAATTGGACAGCTTTAATGAAAAACTGTTTTTT.

The chain employs TRBV7-2 and TRBJ2-5; 9 bases match TRBD1. The DNA end lines up better with TRBJ2-1; the J call may be wrong. Germline CDR1 reads SGHTA; CDR2 reads FQGNSA. CDR3 length: 15 residues. In DNA form, the CDR3 reads TGTGCCAGCAGCTCAAACAGGGGGCTGGGCAATGAGCAGTTCTTC. Amino acid sequence: CASSSNRGLGNEQFF.

CDR3 amino acids: CASSLARAGGRVLYEQYF. DNA for the CDR3: TGTGCCAGCAGCTTAGCGCGGGCTGGCGGGAGGGTCCTCTACGAGCAGTACTTC. This chain links TRBV7-8 with TRBJ2-3; TRBD2 agrees at 9 bases. Matching the DNA end better, TRBJ2-7 makes the J call doubtful. Germline V gene sequence: CDR1 SGHVS, CDR2 FQNEAQ. This CDR3 region has 18 residues.

In this sample, this clonotype turned up many times. This chain uses TRBV5-1 with TRBJ1-2, with 7 bases identical to TRBD1. V shed 7 bases and J 0 bases; nucleotides not matched to a gene: 9. Looked up from germline, CDR1 is SGHRS and CDR2 is YFSETQ. The CDR3 contains 15 residues. The CDR3, as DNA: TGCGCCAGCCGCCTAGGGACAGCAACTAACTATGGCTACACCTTC. This sequence encodes CASRLGTATNYGYTF.

This clonotype was seen a few times. This chain connects TRBV7-3 to TRBJ2-1, with 8 bases aligning to TRBD2. The DNA end is more similar to TRBJ2-5, so the J call may be wrong. From germline, CDR1 is SGHTA and CDR2 FQGTGA. The CDR3 loop spans 15 amino acids. Here the CDR3 DNA reads TGTGCCAGCAGCCGCGAGGGGCGGGAGGTGGAGACCCAGTACTTC. Amino acid sequence: CASSREGREVETQYF.

This clonotype was seen a single time. The chain couples TRBV7-6 to TRBJ2-3; TRBD2 agrees at 12 bases. The V gene end was trimmed by 5 bases and the J gene end by 5 bases; junction bases not matched to a gene: 8. The germline CDR1 and CDR2 sequences are SGHVS and FNYEAQ. The CDR3 spans 16 residues. The DNA for the CDR3 is TGTGCCAGCAGCGCCCCACCGGGACTAGCGGGAGATACGCAGTATTTT. Translation: CASSAPPGLAGDTQYF. Supplemented by reference TRBV7-6 and TRBJ2-3, the full variable domain reads GAGVSQSPRYKVTKRGQDVALRCDPISGHVSLYWYRQALGQGPEFLTYFNYEAQQDKSGLPNDRFSAERPEGSISTLTIQRTEQRDSAMYRCASSAPPGLAGDTQYFGPGTRLTVL.

This clonotype was seen just once. V is TRBV7-6 and J is TRBJ1-1; TRBD1 might be the D (5 bases). The CDR3 loop spans 14 amino acids. The germline V gene encodes CDR1 SGHVS and CDR2 FNYEAQ. The V gene lost 4 bases and the J gene lost 1 base, with 10 bases spanning the gap. The CDR3, as DNA: TGTGCCAGCAGCTCCGATACAGGGAACACTGAAGCTTTCTTT. It specifies CASSSDTGNTEAFF.